The 5 T cell receptor beta chains reported below all come from one sample, sequenced in a study of cytomegalovirus exposure and HLA in healthy donors. PCR amplification relied on 60 Vbeta primers (plus 13 Jbeta primers). The table came from immunoSEQ multiplex PCR; TCRdb's copy has only in-frame clones and leaves some out. The sample shows some 100,000 clones, roughly 79% of them seen only once. What was sequenced was PBMCs. The receptors stem from a middle-aged woman in good health and CMV-seronegative.

The CDR3 reads CASSSIRGIQAFF. The CDR3 bases are TGTGCCAGCAGTTCCATTAGGGGGATTCAAGCTTTCTTT. The rearrangement uses TRBV6-1 and TRBJ1-1; a weak D match, TRBD1 (6 bases). CDR1 is MNHNS and CDR2 is SASEGT in the germline V gene. V lost 5 bases to trimming and J lost 9 bases, with 16 bases between them. CDR3 length: 13 amino acids.

The J gene is TRBJ1-6, the V gene TRBV2, with D possibly being TRBD1 (6 bases). The CDR3 contains 16 residues. Germline V gives CDR1 SNHLY, CDR2 FYNNEI. Between the trimmed V and J ends, which lost 4 bases and 0 bases, there was a span of 10 bases. CDR3 bases: TGTGCCAGCAGTGCGGGACAAGGCTCCTATAATTCACCCCTCCACTTT. Its protein is CASSAGQGSYNSPLHF.

The chain employs TRBV7-8 and TRBJ2-1, with 8 bases lining up with TRBD2. The CDR3 has 16 residues. Unmatched junction bases numbered 10, after V lost 3 bases and J lost 6 bases. Germline V gene data show CDR1 as SGHVS and CDR2 as FQNEAQ. CDR3 sequence reads: CASSFTRAGVTNEQFF. The DNA of the CDR3 is TGTGCCAGCAGCTTTACGAGAGCGGGAGTTACCAATGAGCAGTTCTTC.

The chain couples TRBV5-1 to TRBJ1-4; a possible D gene is TRBD1 (6 bases). Germline CDR1 and CDR2: SGHRS and YFSETQ. The germline V and J ends were trimmed by 7 bases and 6 bases, with 13 bases remaining between them. There are 13 residues in the CDR3. CDR3 loop: CASHTGLDEKLFF. The CDR3 region has the DNA TGCGCCAGCCATACAGGGTTGGATGAAAAACTGTTTTTT.

This clone occurred a few times. The chain recombines TRBV6-5 with TRBJ1-5, with 9 bases lining up with TRBD1. Germline trimming cut 6 bases from V and 2 bases from J; bases unmatched to any gene: 5. The CDR3 is 15 amino acids. From germline, CDR1 is MNHEY and CDR2 SVGAGI. CDR3 in DNA: TGTGCCAGCAGCTCGACAGGGGGTGGCAATCAGCCCCAGCATTTT. Its protein is CASSSTGGGNQPQHF.